Following are 25 T cell receptor beta chains from one sample sequenced in a study of prognosis after radiotherapy for stage I lung cancer. Researchers used two-round multiplex PCR to amplify TCR beta CDR3 starting from genomic DNA. It was primers specific to each TRBV and TRBJ gene that first-round PCR used. TCRdb fed the multiplex PCR reads into MiXCR, producing one record per CDR3 protein. The repertoire includes approximately 28,000 distinct CDR3 sequences, roughly 40% of them detected once, and roughly 35% sits in the top ten. The sequencing here drew on PBMCs, taken before or after stereotactic body radiation therapy (not recorded which). These receptors were taken from a donor aged 50 or older with non-small cell lung cancer.

The rearrangement joins TRBV4-1 to TRBJ1-6; a weak D match, TRBD1 (5 bases). Trimming removed 2 bases at V and 10 bases at J, with 15 bases between. This CDR3 comprises 15 residues. Germline assignment: CDR1 MGHRA and CDR2 YSYEKL. As DNA, the CDR3 is TGCGCCAGCAGCCAACTGAGGGACTCCTACTCACCCCTCCACTTT. This sequence encodes CASSQLRDSYSPLHF.

This clonotype was counted ten times or more. The gene calls are TRBV2 and TRBJ2-3; the D gene is possibly TRBD2 (5 bases). V lost 2 bases to trimming and J lost 1 base, with 10 bases between them. CDR1 is SNHLY, CDR2 FYNNEI, per germline. This CDR3 is 15 amino acids long. CDR3: CASSEMVSGTDTQYF. CDR3 coding DNA: TGTGCCAGCAGTGAAATGGTTAGCGGCACAGATACGCAGTATTTT.

This rearrangement joins TRBV28 to TRBJ2-7; no clear D. The CDR3 is made up of 11 amino acids. Trimming left V 4 bases short and J 3 bases short, with 4 bases between. Germline V gene lookup returns CDR1 MDHEN and CDR2 SYDVKM. The CDR3 spells CASSYGYEQYF. For the CDR3, the DNA is TGTGCCAGCAGTTACGGCTACGAGCAGTACTTC.

The chain is built from TRBV30 and TRBJ2-6; D is unresolved. From germline, CDR1 is GTSNPN and CDR2 SVGIG (reference sequence). Trimming left V 1 base short and J 2 bases short, with 9 bases between. There are 15 residues in the CDR3. CDR3 nucleotides: TGTGCCTGGAGTGGGAAGGTAGCTGGGGCCAACGTCCTGACTTTC. This translates into CAWSGKVAGANVLTF.

This clonotype was detected ten times or more. The chain carries TRBV7-9 and TRBJ1-2; D call uncertain. The CDR3 covers 14 residues. CDR1 SEHNR and CDR2 FQNEAQ come from the germline V gene (reference sequence). V gave up 2 bases and J gave up 4 bases, with 11 bases separating them. The CDR3 DNA reads TGTGCCAGCAGCTTACCGGGGTCTGGCTATGGCTACACCTTC. This sequence encodes CASSLPGSGYGYTF. The full variable domain, its missing parts supplied by reference TRBV7-9 and TRBJ1-2, is DTGVSQNPRHKITKRGQNVTFRCDPISEHNRLYWYRQTLGQGPEFLTYFQNEAQLEKSRLLSDRFSAERPKGSFSTLEIQRTEQGDSAMYLCASSLPGSGYGYTFGSGTRLTVV.

Turning to this clonotype: A much larger clonotype is one base distant, so this may be a read error. V is TRBV5-1 and J is TRBJ2-5; D might be TRBD1 (5 bases). This CDR3 contains 15 residues. The V gene lost 4 bases and the J gene lost 5 bases, with 18 bases spanning the gap. CDR1 is SGHRS, CDR2 YFSETQ, per germline. In nucleotides, the CDR3 is TGCGCCAGCAGCATCCGGACATGCGCGCTGGAGACCCAGTACTTC. It codes for CASSIRTCALETQYF. The variable domain in full, completed from reference TRBV5-1 and TRBJ2-5, reads KAGVTQTPRYLIKTRGQQVTLSCSPISGHRSVSWYQQTPGQGLQFLFEYFSETQRNKGNFPGRFSGRQFSNSRSEMNVSTLELGDSALYLCASSIRTCALETQYFGPGTRLLVL.

This sequence joins TRBV6-1 and TRBJ1-2; D possibly corresponds to TRBD1 (5 bases). From germline, CDR1 is MNHNS and CDR2 SASEGT. The CDR3 totals 13 residues. V was trimmed by 9 bases and J by 4 bases, leaving 15 bases between them. CDR3 in amino acids: CARSRPGGYGYTF. The CDR3 nucleotides are TGTGCCAGAAGCCGGCCTGGGGGCTATGGCTACACCTTC.

As regards this clonotype: One base separates it from a far larger clone, so it is likely a read error. This chain uses TRBV7-9 with TRBJ1-3; D is ambiguous. The CDR3 has 15 amino acids. Germline assignment: CDR1 SEHNR and CDR2 FQNEAQ (reference sequence). The CDR3 sequence: CDSSPVVGSGNTIYF. CDR3 nucleotide sequence: TGTGACAGCAGCCCAGTTGTGGGATCCGGAAACACCATATATTTT.

The chain is built from TRBV19 and TRBJ2-3; 10 bases map to TRBD2. Germline V CDR1 and CDR2: LNHDA, SQIVND (reference sequence). V dropped 3 bases and J dropped 3; count of bases not matched to a gene: 15. The CDR3 extends over 19 amino acids. CDR3 protein: CASSMEGGRLAGATDTQYF. The CDR3 DNA is TGTGCCAGTAGTATGGAGGGCGGTCGGCTAGCGGGAGCGACAGATACGCAGTATTTT.

To note about this clonotype: A much larger clone lies a single base off, so this may be a read error. The rearrangement links TRBV29-1 to TRBJ2-3, with D perhaps TRBD2 (5 bases). CDR1 is SQVTM, CDR2 ANQGSEA, per germline. The CDR3 has 13 amino acids. The CDR3 DNA is TGCAGCGTTGAAACCCGGAGCGGAGATACGAAGTATTTT. Translating it yields CSVETRSGDTKYF.

This CDR3 reads CASSLAGGGSEQFF. The CDR3 region has the DNA TGTGCCAGCAGTTTGGCCGGGGGAGGCAGTGAGCAGTTCTTC. V usage is TRBV12-3 or TRBV12-4 and J usage is TRBJ2-1; tentative D call: TRBD2 (6 bases). This CDR3 region has 14 residues. Trimming left V 3 bases short and J 9 bases short, with 15 bases between.

This clonotype was observed many times. The chain recombines TRBV24-1 with TRBJ2-1, with 11 bases matching TRBD2. Germline V gives CDR1 KGHDR, CDR2 SFDVKD. V lost 5 bases and J lost 10; bases outside the gene matches: 3. The CDR3 loop spans 13 amino acids. The CDR3 loop is CATSALAGGEQFF. The DNA of the CDR3 is TGTGCCACCAGTGCCCTAGCGGGAGGAGAGCAGTTCTTC.

This clonotype was observed many times. V and J are TRBV6-1 and TRBJ2-7; D remains ambiguous. Germline values: CDR1 MNHNS, CDR2 SASEGT. V gave up 5 bases and J gave up 2 bases, with 13 bases separating them. This CDR3 has 14 amino acids. CDR3 sequence (DNA): TGTGCCAGCAGTCCCTCGGGTTTAACCTACGAGCAGTACTTC. It encodes CASSPSGLTYEQYF.

Turning to this clonotype: An end of the junction differs from the germline gene, which may be a read error. The chain recombines TRBV12-3 or TRBV12-4 with TRBJ1-6; D unresolved. There are 15 residues in the CDR3. As DNA, the CDR3 is TGTGCCAGCAGTCCAAGCGCGGGTCGCGGATCACCCCTCCAATTC. Encoded protein: CASSPSAGRGSPLQF.

This clonotype was recorded many times. This chain uses TRBV7-2 with TRBJ2-7; no firm D call. The CDR3 contains 12 residues. CDR1 is SGHTA, CDR2 FQGNSA, per germline. Trimming removed 3 bases at V and 4 bases at J, with 7 bases between. CDR3 sequence reads: CASSFDRYEQYF. CDR3 bases: TGTGCCAGCAGCTTTGACCGGTACGAGCAGTACTTC.

The chain combines TRBV15 with TRBJ1-4; 8 nucleotides agree with TRBD1. The length of the CDR3 is 15 residues. V shed 2 bases and J 7 bases; nucleotides not matched to a gene: 6. The germline gives CDR1 LNHNV, CDR2 YYDKDF (reference sequence). The CDR3: CATSRQQGGGEKLFF. DNA for the CDR3: TGTGCCACCAGCAGACAACAGGGGGGTGGTGAAAAACTGTTTTTT.

The chain employs TRBV12-3 or TRBV12-4 and TRBJ1-2, with 7 nucleotides matching TRBD1. The CDR3 is made up of 14 amino acids. V lost 4 bases and J lost 8; bases outside the gene matches: 10. The CDR3 DNA sequence: TGTGCCAGCAGTTCATCGACAGGGTCGCAAGGCTACACCTTC. It codes for CASSSSTGSQGYTF.

The sample holds one count of this clonotype. A far more abundant clone sits one base away, making this likely a read error. The chain links TRBV6-4 to TRBJ2-1; unclear D gene. From germline, CDR1 is MRHNA and CDR2 SNTAGT. The CDR3 runs 15 residues. With 3 bases removed from V and 2 bases from J, the gap between germline ends came to 11 bases. CDR3 nucleotide sequence: TGTGCCAGCAGTGAAGACGCCTGTCCCTACAATGAGCAGTTCTTC. Its protein is CASSEDACPYNEQFF.

Only one count was recorded for this clonotype. The chain joins TRBV4-1 to TRBJ2-3; TRBD1 aligns across 8 bases. This CDR3 region has 17 residues. Germline V CDR1 and CDR2: MGHRA, YSYEKL. V trimming: 0 bases; J trimming: 2 bases; junction bases outside the gene matches: 7. CDR3 bases: TGCGCCAGCAGCCAAGATTCACACAGGGGGTACACAGATACGCAGTATTTT. It translates to CASSQDSHRGYTDTQYF.

There are many counts of this clonotype. The chain couples TRBV7-2 to TRBJ2-7; TRBD1 aligns across 7 bases. CDR3 size: 15 residues. Germline CDR1 and CDR2: SGHTA and FQGNSA. V lost 1 base to trimming and J lost 4 bases; unmatched junction nucleotides: 7. The CDR3 reads CASSLGTGSQYEQYF. The CDR3, as DNA: TGTGCCAGCAGCTTAGGGACAGGATCTCAGTACGAGCAGTACTTC. Full variable domain (outside the CDR3, taken from reference TRBV7-2 and TRBJ2-7): GAGVSQSPSNKVTEKGKDVELRCDPISGHTALYWYRQSLGQGLEFLIYFQGNSAPDKSGLPSDRFSAERTGGSVSTLTIQRTQQEDSAVYLCASSLGTGSQYEQYFGPGTRLTVT.

This rearrangement joins TRBV9 to TRBJ2-1; 7 nucleotides match TRBD2. Trimming cost V 0 bases and J 2 bases; bases outside gene matches: 5. The germline gives CDR1 SGDLS, CDR2 YYNGEE. The CDR3 runs 16 residues. This CDR3 reads CASSVAASGPYNEQFF. The CDR3 DNA is TGTGCCAGCAGCGTAGCTGCTAGCGGCCCCTACAATGAGCAGTTCTTC.

This clonotype was detected once. The CDR3 DNA sequence: TGTGCCAGCAGTTACCCCACAGGACGGGGCTACACCTTC. This encodes CASSYPTGRGYTF. J is TRBJ1-2 and V is TRBV6-5, with D perhaps TRBD1 (5 bases). In germline, CDR1 is MNHEY, CDR2 SVGAGI. The CDR3 has 13 amino acids. The V end lost 2 bases, the J end lost 8 bases, and 12 bases lay between the germline ends.

Relative to its sample, this clonotype is medium-sized. This chain links TRBV7-2 with TRBJ2-7; 8 bases fit TRBD2. V dropped 1 base and J dropped 5; count of bases not matched to a gene: 7. From germline, CDR1 is SGHTA and CDR2 FQGNSA. The CDR3 sequence is 15 residues long. CDR3 amino acids: CASSLEAGAVNEQYF. The CDR3 coding sequence is TGTGCCAGCAGCTTAGAAGCGGGAGCGGTGAACGAGCAGTACTTC. Combining the CDR3 with reference TRBV7-2 and TRBJ2-7 gives the whole variable domain GAGVSQSPSNKVTEKGKDVELRCDPISGHTALYWYRQSLGQGLEFLIYFQGNSAPDKSGLPSDRFSAERTGGSVSTLTIQRTQQEDSAVYLCASSLEAGAVNEQYFGPGTRLTVT.

This clonotype is labeled as medium-sized (0.01 to 0.1%). The V and J genes are TRBV7-2 and TRBJ2-1; TRBD2 agrees at 12 bases. The CDR3 spans 15 residues. Germline assignment: CDR1 SGHTA and CDR2 FQGNSA. V lost 4 bases, J lost 4 bases, and 2 bases stayed unmatched. The CDR3 nucleotides read TGTGCCAGCAGCTCCGGGACTAGCGGGTACAATGAGCAGTTCTTC. This codes for CASSSGTSGYNEQFF.

The chain couples TRBV5-1 to TRBJ2-2; TRBD2 aligns across 7 bases. The junction had 3 bases not matched to a gene; V was cut back by 0 bases and J by 4 bases. Germline V gives CDR1 SGHRS, CDR2 YFSETQ. There are 15 residues in the CDR3. The CDR3 DNA reads TGCGCCAGCAGCTTGGGGCTAGCGGCCACCGGGGAGCTGTTTTTT. Translation gives CASSLGLAATGELFF.